These T cell receptor beta chains were read from a single sample in a study of blood T cell repertoires in COVID-19. TCRdb's table, derived via immunoSEQ multiplex PCR, lists solely in-frame clones and lacks some. This table holds around 300,000 clones, roughly 88% found once. Specimen: PBMCs or T cells enriched from blood (not recorded which). These receptors originate from a man aged 25-40 years who had recovered from COVID-19. The CDR3 runs from the conserved cysteine through the conserved F or W. Fields, in order: J gene, clone size, D gene, V gene, CDR3 DNA, CDR3 protein. A D gene is named only where the DNA matches it firmly. Where a row states a size, it is once, few, many or the class of an expanded clone; other rows omit it.

TRBJ1-5	-	TRBD1	TRBV4-1	TGCGCCAGCAGCCAAACTCAGGGGGCGGTTCAGCCCCAGCATTTT	CASSQTQGAVQPQHF
TRBJ1-6	-	-	TRBV19	TGTGCCAGTAGTATGGCTTATAATTCACCCCTCCACTTT	CASSMAYNSPLHF
TRBJ1-1	-	TRBD1	TRBV27	TGTGCCAGCACAGTCGTCCCAGGGGGAGGAACTGAAGCTTTCTTT	CASTVVPGGGTEAFF
TRBJ2-3	-	-	TRBV5-1	TGCGCCAGCAGCTTGGTTGGCGGGAGCACAGATACGCAGTATTTT	CASSLVGGSTDTQYF
TRBJ1-2	few	-	TRBV27	TGTGCCAGCAGTTCTGCCCTTACGGAGGGTTCAGGGTATGGCTACACCTTC	CASSSALTEGSGYGYTF
TRBJ1-3	few	TRBD1	TRBV28	TGTGCCAGCAGTTTAGGGACAGGCAGCACCATATATTTT	CASSLGTGSTIYF
TRBJ1-6	-	TRBD1	TRBV5-4	TGTGCCAGCAGCCCCACAGGGGGGGGGCATAATTCACCCCTCCACTTT	CASSPTGGGHNSPLHF
TRBJ1-1	once	-	TRBV7-9	TGTGCCAGCAGCTTAGTTGGGGCGTACACTGAAGCTTTCTTT	CASSLVGAYTEAFF
TRBJ1-6	-	TRBD1	TRBV5-1	TGCGCCAGCAGCTGGACGCCGAGGGACAGGGGAAATAATTCACCCCTCCACTTT	CASSWTPRDRGNNSPLHF
TRBJ2-4	-	-	TRBV7-9	TGTGCCAGCAGCTTAGGGGCCGCAGCTTACATTCAGTACTTC	CASSLGAAAYIQYF